This entry is about one T cell receptor beta chain. The antigen is undetermined. The data were obtained in a study of Tregs in tolerant kidney transplant recipients. Notes on the study in general: Validation in larger populations is needed because few patients were studied. No direct test of biological reproducibility was done here.

TCRdb's table, derived via immunoSEQ multiplex PCR, lists solely in-frame clones and lacks some. This table has 35,000 to 55,000 clones, about 89% appearing once. Thawed PBMCs were FACS-sorted into unstimulated CD4+CD25+CD127- regulatory T cells, CD4+CD25- non-regulatory cells, CD4 and CD8 cells. Regulatory T cells were sorted from thawed PBMCs rested overnight at 37°C with about 210 IU/ml IL-2. V was shortened by 1 base and J by 1 base, with 14 bases between the two germline ends. Germline V lookup: CDR1 KGHSH, CDR2 LQKENI. The CDR3 consists of 17 residues. The chain is built from TRBV18 and TRBJ1-3; perhaps TRBD1 as D (5 bases). The specimen sequenced was Tregs from blood. This receptor was identified in a human donor in good health. The CDR3 DNA sequence: TGTGCCAGCTCACCACAGGGGTTTGGGGCGTCTGGAAACACCATATATTTT. Amino acid sequence: CASSPQGFGASGNTIYF.